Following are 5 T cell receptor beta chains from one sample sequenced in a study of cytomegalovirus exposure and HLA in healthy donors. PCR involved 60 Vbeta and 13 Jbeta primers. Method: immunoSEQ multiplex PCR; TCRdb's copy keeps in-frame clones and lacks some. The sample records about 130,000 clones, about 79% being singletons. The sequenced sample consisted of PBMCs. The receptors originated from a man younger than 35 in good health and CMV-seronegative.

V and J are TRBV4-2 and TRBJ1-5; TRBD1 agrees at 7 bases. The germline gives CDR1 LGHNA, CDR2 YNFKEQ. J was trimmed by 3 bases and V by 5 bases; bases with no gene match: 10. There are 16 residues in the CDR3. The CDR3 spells CASSRDSGGPNQPQHF. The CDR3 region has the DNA TGTGCCAGCAGCAGGGACAGCGGGGGCCCCAATCAGCCCCAGCATTTT.

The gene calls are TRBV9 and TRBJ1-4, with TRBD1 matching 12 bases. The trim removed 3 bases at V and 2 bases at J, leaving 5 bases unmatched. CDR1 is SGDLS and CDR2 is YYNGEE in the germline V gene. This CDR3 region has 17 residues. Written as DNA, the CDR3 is TGTGCCAGCAGCGCCGGGACAGGGGGCGCCACTAATGAAAAACTGTTTTTT. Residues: CASSAGTGGATNEKLFF.

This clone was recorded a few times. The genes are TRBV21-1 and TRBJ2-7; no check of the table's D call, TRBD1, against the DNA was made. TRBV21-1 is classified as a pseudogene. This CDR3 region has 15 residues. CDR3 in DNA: TGTGCCAGCAGCAAAGTTCGGACAGAGAAATACGAGCAGTACGTC. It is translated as CASSKVRTEKYEQYV.

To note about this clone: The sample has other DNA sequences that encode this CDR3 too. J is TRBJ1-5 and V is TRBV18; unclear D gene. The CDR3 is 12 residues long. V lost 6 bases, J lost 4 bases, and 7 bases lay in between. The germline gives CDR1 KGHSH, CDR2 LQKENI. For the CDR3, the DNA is TGTGCCAGCTCGGTGGAGAATCAGCCCCAGCATTTT. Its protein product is CASSVENQPQHF. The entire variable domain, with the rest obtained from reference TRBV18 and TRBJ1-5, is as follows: NAGVMQNPRHLVRRRGQEARLRCSPMKGHSHVYWYRQLPEEGLKFMVYLQKENIIDESGMPKERFSAEFPKEGPSILRIQQVVRGDSAAYFCASSVENQPQHFGDGTRLSIL.

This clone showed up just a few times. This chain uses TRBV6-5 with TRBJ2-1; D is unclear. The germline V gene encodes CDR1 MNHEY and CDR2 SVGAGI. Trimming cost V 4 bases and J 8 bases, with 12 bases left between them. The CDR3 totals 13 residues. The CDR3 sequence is CASSSNLGYEQFF. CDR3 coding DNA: TGTGCCAGCAGTTCCAACCTTGGCTATGAGCAGTTCTTC.